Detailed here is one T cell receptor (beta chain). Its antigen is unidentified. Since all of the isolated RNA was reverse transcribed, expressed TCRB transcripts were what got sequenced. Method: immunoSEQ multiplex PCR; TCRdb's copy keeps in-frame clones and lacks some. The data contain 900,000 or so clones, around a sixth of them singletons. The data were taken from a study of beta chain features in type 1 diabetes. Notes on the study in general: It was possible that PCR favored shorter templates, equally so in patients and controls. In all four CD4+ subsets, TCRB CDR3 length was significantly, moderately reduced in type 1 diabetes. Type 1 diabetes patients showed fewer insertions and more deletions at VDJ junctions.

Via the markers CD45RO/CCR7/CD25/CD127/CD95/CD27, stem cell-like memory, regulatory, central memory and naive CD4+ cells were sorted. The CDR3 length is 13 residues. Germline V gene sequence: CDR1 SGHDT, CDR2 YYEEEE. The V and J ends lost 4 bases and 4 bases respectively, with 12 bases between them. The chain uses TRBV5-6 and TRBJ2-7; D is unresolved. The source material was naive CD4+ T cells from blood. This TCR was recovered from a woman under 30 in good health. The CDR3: CASSPLGGYEQYF. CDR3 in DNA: TGTGCCAGCAGCCCTTTGGGCGGATACGAGCAGTACTTC.